A single sample is the source of the 18 T cell receptor beta chains below, sequenced in a study of cytomegalovirus exposure and HLA in healthy donors. The PCR was carried out with 60 Vbeta primers and 13 Jbeta primers. Clones were read by immunoSEQ multiplex PCR, and TCRdb kept only the in-frame ones, dropping some. Of 150,000 to 180,000 clones in the sample, around 84% were seen once. The sample consisted of PBMCs. Receptors were obtained from a woman aged 40 to 50 in good health and CMV-seropositive.

The rearrangement joins TRBV5-5 to TRBJ2-7; 9 positions agree with TRBD2. V trimming: 7 bases; J trimming: 6 bases; junction bases outside the gene matches: 14. CDR3 length: 15 amino acids. The germline V gene encodes CDR1 SGHKS and CDR2 YYEKEE (reference sequence). In DNA, the CDR3 is TGTGCCAGCCGGAACAAGAACCTAGCGGGAACCGAGCAGTACTTC. The encoded protein is CASRNKNLAGTEQYF. The variable domain in full, with the rest retrieved from reference TRBV5-5 and TRBJ2-7, is DAGVTQSPTHLIKTRGQQVTLRCSPISGHKSVSWYQQVLGQGPQFIFQYYEKEERGRGNFPDRFSARQFPNYSSELNVNALLLGDSALYLCASRNKNLAGTEQYFGPGTRLTVT.

This clone was picked up a small number of times. CDR3 sequence (DNA): TGTGCCAGCTCACCACCGAACAGGGGCTCCTACAATGAGCAGTTCTTC. This translates into CASSPPNRGSYNEQFF. The genes are TRBV18 and TRBJ2-1; the match to TRBD1 covers 7 bases. V dropped 0 bases and J dropped 0; count of bases not matched to a gene: 2. Per germline, CDR1 KGHSH and CDR2 LQKENI. This CDR3 has 16 amino acids.

The gene calls are TRBV7-2 and TRBJ2-1, with 9 bases identical to TRBD2. V trimming: 5 bases; J trimming: 4 bases; junction bases outside the gene matches: 6. CDR3 length: 15 amino acids. Germline V gene lookup returns CDR1 SGHTA and CDR2 FQGNSA. DNA of the CDR3: TGTGCCAGCAGCCGTACTAGCGGGCCTTACAATGAGCAGTTCTTC. It translates to CASSRTSGPYNEQFF.

V usage is TRBV29-1 and J usage is TRBJ1-2; 9 bases are a match to TRBD1. Germline V lookup: CDR1 SQVTM, CDR2 ANQGSEA. Trimming at V came to 4 bases and at J to 7 bases, leaving 7 bases not matched to a gene. CDR3 length: 13 residues. CDR3 DNA: TGCAGCGTTGGAGAACAGGGGGCAGGTGGCTACACCTTC. It translates to CSVGEQGAGGYTF.

This sequence joins TRBV9 and TRBJ2-1; TRBD2 agrees at 7 bases. Germline V gene lookup returns CDR1 SGDLS and CDR2 YYNGEE. J gave up 4 bases and V 2 bases, and 6 bases lay outside the gene matches. The CDR3 has 15 residues. The CDR3 nucleotides are TGTGCCAGCAGCGTCCTGGGGGGGGAGTACAATGAGCAGTTCTTC. Its translation is CASSVLGGEYNEQFF.

The chain joins TRBV10-3 to TRBJ1-2, with D maybe TRBD1 (6 bases). The ends were cut back, 2 bases at V and 8 bases at J, with 12 bases in the middle. CDR1 and CDR2 from the germline V gene are ENHRY and SYGVKD. The CDR3 loop spans 13 amino acids. CDR3 sequence reads: CAISETTGSGYTF. In DNA form, the CDR3 reads TGTGCCATCAGTGAGACCACAGGGAGCGGCTACACCTTC.

This chain links TRBV18 with TRBJ2-3, with a tentative D call TRBD2 (5 bases). CDR1 and CDR2 from the germline V gene are KGHSH and LQKENI. CDR3 length: 12 amino acids. V lost 4 bases, J lost 6 bases, and 8 bases lay in between. The CDR3 here is CASSRGPDTQYF. In DNA form, the CDR3 reads TGTGCCAGCTCACGAGGGCCTGATACGCAGTATTTT. Drawing the rest from reference TRBV18 and TRBJ2-3, the complete variable domain is NAGVMQNPRHLVRRRGQEARLRCSPMKGHSHVYWYRQLPEEGLKFMVYLQKENIIDESGMPKERFSAEFPKEGPSILRIQQVVRGDSAAYFCASSRGPDTQYFGPGTRLTVL.

This rearrangement joins TRBV27 to TRBJ2-1; D unclear. Trimming stripped 5 bases from V and 0 bases from J, with 11 bases between. CDR1 and CDR2 from the germline V gene are MNHEY and SMNVEV (reference sequence). This CDR3 is built from 15 residues. The CDR3 protein is CASSPRRNSYNEQFF. The CDR3 nucleotides read TGTGCCAGCAGTCCCCGGCGGAACTCCTACAATGAGCAGTTCTTC.

This clone was detected once. The chain joins TRBV6-6 to TRBJ2-7, with TRBD2 matching 11 bases. V was clipped by 6 bases and J by 8 bases; unmatched bases: 15. This CDR3 has 16 amino acids. Germline CDR1 reads MNHNY; CDR2 reads SVGAGI (reference sequence). DNA for the CDR3: TGTGCCAGCAGCCATGGGACTAGCGGAGGGGCCGGGAAGCAGTACTTC. This gives the protein CASSHGTSGGAGKQYF.

The chain combines TRBV21-1 with TRBJ2-5; the table's D call TRBD2 went unverified against the DNA. TRBV21-1 is a documented pseudogene. This CDR3 contains 16 residues. The CDR3 nucleotides are TGTGCCAGCAGCATAGCCTCTGGAGTCTCCGACGAGACCCAGTACTTC. It is translated as CASSIASGVSDETQYF.

The chain recombines TRBV28 with TRBJ2-7; 10 bases are a match to TRBD2. CDR1 is MDHEN and CDR2 is SYDVKM in the germline V gene. The CDR3 runs to 15 residues. V was pared by 5 bases and J by 7 bases, with 11 bases of the junction left unmatched. As DNA, the CDR3 is TGTGCCAGCAGTACGGGGGCTAGCGGGAGCTGGGAGCAGTACTTC. Its translation: CASSTGASGSWEQYF.

The chain is built from TRBV30 and TRBJ1-2; D call uncertain. This CDR3 has 15 amino acids. Per germline, CDR1 GTSNPN and CDR2 SVGIG (reference sequence). V was clipped by 1 base and J by 7 bases, with 19 bases between them. The CDR3 loop reads CAWSADSLGKFGYTF. The CDR3 nucleotides read TGTGCCTGGAGTGCGGACTCGCTCGGCAAGTTTGGCTACACCTTC.

The chain uses TRBV4-1 and TRBJ2-1; D is ambiguous. Trimming removed 2 bases at V and 0 bases at J, with 5 bases between. CDR3 length: 14 amino acids. Per the germline V gene, CDR1 is MGHRA and CDR2 is YSYEKL. CDR3 bases: TGCGCCAGCAGCCAACGCAGCTCCTACAATGAGCAGTTCTTC. It codes for CASSQRSSYNEQFF.

This sequence joins TRBV19 and TRBJ2-1; perhaps TRBD2 as D (5 bases). Trimming left V 2 bases short and J 7 bases short, with 15 bases between. The CDR3 sequence is 15 residues long. Germline V gene data show CDR1 as LNHDA and CDR2 as SQIVND (reference sequence). CDR3 in amino acids: CASSIKGPGENEQFF. CDR3 sequence (DNA): TGTGCCAGTAGTATAAAGGGCCCCGGGGAGAATGAGCAGTTCTTC.

This chain uses TRBV6-6 with TRBJ1-3; D remains unclear. The germline V and J ends were trimmed by 0 bases and 2 bases, with 5 bases remaining between them. The CDR3 is made up of 14 amino acids. CDR1 and CDR2 (germline): MNHNY, SVGAGI (reference sequence). The CDR3 DNA is TGTGCCAGCAGTTACTCGTCAGCTGGAAACACCATATATTTT. Amino acid sequence: CASSYSSAGNTIYF.

This rearrangement joins TRBV29-1 to TRBJ2-1; 8 positions agree with TRBD2. Germline assignment: CDR1 SQVTM and CDR2 ANQGSEA. V lost 4 bases and J lost 3; bases outside the gene matches: 5. The CDR3 contains 14 residues. CDR3 bases: TGCAGCGTTGGTAAGCGGGAGTTCTACAATGAGCAGTTCTTC. The encoded protein is CSVGKREFYNEQFF.

V is TRBV5-6 and J is TRBJ2-5; 11 nucleotides agree with TRBD2. The assigned J gene may be wrong: the sequence end matches TRBJ2-7 better. Germline V CDR1 and CDR2: SGHDT, YYEEEE. The CDR3 length is 15 residues. The CDR3 protein is CASSSGTSGNYEQYF. The CDR3 nucleotides are TGTGCCAGCAGCAGCGGGACTAGCGGTAACTACGAGCAGTACTTC.

This clone was detected a few times. V and J are TRBV5-6 and TRBJ2-7, with 7 positions matching TRBD1. Germline CDR1 and CDR2: SGHDT and YYEEEE. The J segment lost 3 bases and the V segment lost 0 bases, leaving 6 bases of the junction unmatched. The CDR3 spans 15 residues. The chain's CDR3 is CASSLGDSNVYEQYF. DNA of the CDR3: TGTGCCAGCAGCTTGGGGGACAGCAACGTCTACGAGCAGTACTTC.